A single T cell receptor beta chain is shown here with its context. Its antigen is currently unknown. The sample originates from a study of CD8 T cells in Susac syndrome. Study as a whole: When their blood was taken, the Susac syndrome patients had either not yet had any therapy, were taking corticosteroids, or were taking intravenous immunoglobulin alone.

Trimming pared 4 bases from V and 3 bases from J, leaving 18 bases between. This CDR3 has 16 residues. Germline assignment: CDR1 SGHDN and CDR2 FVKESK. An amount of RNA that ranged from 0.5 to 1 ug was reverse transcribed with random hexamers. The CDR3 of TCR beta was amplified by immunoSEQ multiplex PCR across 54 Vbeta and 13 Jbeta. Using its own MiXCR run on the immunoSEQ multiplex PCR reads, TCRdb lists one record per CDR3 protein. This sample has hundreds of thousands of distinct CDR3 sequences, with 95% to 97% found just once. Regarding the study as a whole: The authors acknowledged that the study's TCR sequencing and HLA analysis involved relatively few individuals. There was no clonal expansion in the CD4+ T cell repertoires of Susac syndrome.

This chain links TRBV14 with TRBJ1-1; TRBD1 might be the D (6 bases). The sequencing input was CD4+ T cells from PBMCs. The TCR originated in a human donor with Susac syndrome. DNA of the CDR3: TGTGCCAGCAGCCCTATTGAGGGGGGAAGTCACACTGAAGCTTTCTTT. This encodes CASSPIEGGSHTEAFF.